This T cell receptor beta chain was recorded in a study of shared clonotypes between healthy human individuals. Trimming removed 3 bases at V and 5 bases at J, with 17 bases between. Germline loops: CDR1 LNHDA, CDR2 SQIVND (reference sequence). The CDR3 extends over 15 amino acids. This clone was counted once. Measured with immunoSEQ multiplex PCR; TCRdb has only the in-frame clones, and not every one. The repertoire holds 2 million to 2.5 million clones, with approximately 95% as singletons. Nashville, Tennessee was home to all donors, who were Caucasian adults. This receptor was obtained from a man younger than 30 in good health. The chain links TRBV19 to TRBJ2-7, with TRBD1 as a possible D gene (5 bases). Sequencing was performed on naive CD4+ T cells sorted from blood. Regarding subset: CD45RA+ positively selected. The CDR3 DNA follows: TGTGCCAGTAGTATTCGGGCAGGGAATCGGGACGAGCAGTACTTC. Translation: CASSIRAGNRDEQYF.